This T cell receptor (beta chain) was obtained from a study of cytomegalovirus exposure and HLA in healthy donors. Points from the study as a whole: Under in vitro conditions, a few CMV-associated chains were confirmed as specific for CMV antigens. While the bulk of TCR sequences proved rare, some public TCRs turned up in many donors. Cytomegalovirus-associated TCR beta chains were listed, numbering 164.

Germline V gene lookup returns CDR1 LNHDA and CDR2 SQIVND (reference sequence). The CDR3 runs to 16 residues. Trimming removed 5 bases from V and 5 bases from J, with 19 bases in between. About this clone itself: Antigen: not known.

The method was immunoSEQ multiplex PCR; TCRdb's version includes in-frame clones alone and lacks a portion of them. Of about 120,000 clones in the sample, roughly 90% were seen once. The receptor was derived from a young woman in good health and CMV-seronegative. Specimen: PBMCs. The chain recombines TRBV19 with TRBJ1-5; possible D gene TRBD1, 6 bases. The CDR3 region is CASSPTGGAPHQPQHF. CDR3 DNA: TGTGCCAGTAGTCCCACTGGGGGGGCTCCCCATCAGCCCCAGCATTTT.